This TCR beta chain originates from a study of blood T cell repertoires in COVID-19. Study in general: Spain, Italy and the United States supplied samples that represented acute and convalescent COVID-19. Sources were T cells, B-cell-depleted T cells, or PBMCs; the material itself was cDNA or gDNA.

The table came from immunoSEQ multiplex PCR; TCRdb's copy has only in-frame clones and leaves some out. The data hold hundreds of thousands of clones, with around 80% observed a single time. The junction had 10 bases not matched to a gene; V was cut back by 6 bases and J by 8 bases. This CDR3 contains 15 residues. CDR1 is MNHEY, CDR2 SVGAGI, per germline. The sample consisted of peripheral blood. The source is a woman aged 80 or over with active or convalescent COVID-19. The genes are TRBV6-5 and TRBJ2-1; 10 bases fit TRBD1. This CDR3 is CASRPTGTGVHEQFF. CDR3 bases: TGTGCCAGCAGACCTACCGGGACAGGGGTACATGAGCAGTTCTTC.